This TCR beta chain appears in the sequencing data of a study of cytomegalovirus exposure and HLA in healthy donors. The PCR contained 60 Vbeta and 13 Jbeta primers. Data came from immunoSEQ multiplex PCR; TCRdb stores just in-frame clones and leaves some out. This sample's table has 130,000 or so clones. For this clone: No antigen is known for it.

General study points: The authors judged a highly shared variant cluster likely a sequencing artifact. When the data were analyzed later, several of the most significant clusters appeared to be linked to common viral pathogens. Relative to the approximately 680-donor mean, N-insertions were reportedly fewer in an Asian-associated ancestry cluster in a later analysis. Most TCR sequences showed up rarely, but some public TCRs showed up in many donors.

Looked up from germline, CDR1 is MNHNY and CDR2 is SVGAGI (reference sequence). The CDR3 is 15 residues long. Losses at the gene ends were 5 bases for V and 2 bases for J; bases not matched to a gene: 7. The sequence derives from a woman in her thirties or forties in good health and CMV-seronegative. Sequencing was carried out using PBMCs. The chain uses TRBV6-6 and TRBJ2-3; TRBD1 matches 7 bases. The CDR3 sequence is CASSPRGQSTDTQYF. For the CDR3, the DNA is TGTGCCAGCAGTCCCAGGGGACAGTCCACAGATACGCAGTATTTT.